This TCR beta chain was sequenced during a study of cytomegalovirus exposure and HLA in healthy donors. Study-wide results and limits: Listed as cytomegalovirus-associated were 150 or so TCR beta chains.

Germline CDR1 MNHNS, CDR2 SASEGT. V shed 2 bases and J 6 bases; nucleotides not matched to a gene: 11. The CDR3 runs to 16 residues. The PCR had 60 Vbeta and 13 Jbeta primers. Using immunoSEQ multiplex PCR, the repertoire was profiled, and TCRdb retains in-frame clones only, with some absent. The top ten clones hold 1.2% to 1.5% of a sample with under 150,000 clones, about 76% of them seen once. Points on this clone: Antigen unknown.

Sequencing input: PBMCs. The chain links TRBV6-1 to TRBJ1-2, with TRBD1 identical over 8 bases. The clonotype was recovered from a woman between 40 and 55 years old in good health and CMV-seronegative. Written as DNA, the CDR3 is TGTGCCAGCAGTGAAAATGGAGGGCAGGGGGCTGATGGCTACACCTTC. As protein: CASSENGGQGADGYTF.